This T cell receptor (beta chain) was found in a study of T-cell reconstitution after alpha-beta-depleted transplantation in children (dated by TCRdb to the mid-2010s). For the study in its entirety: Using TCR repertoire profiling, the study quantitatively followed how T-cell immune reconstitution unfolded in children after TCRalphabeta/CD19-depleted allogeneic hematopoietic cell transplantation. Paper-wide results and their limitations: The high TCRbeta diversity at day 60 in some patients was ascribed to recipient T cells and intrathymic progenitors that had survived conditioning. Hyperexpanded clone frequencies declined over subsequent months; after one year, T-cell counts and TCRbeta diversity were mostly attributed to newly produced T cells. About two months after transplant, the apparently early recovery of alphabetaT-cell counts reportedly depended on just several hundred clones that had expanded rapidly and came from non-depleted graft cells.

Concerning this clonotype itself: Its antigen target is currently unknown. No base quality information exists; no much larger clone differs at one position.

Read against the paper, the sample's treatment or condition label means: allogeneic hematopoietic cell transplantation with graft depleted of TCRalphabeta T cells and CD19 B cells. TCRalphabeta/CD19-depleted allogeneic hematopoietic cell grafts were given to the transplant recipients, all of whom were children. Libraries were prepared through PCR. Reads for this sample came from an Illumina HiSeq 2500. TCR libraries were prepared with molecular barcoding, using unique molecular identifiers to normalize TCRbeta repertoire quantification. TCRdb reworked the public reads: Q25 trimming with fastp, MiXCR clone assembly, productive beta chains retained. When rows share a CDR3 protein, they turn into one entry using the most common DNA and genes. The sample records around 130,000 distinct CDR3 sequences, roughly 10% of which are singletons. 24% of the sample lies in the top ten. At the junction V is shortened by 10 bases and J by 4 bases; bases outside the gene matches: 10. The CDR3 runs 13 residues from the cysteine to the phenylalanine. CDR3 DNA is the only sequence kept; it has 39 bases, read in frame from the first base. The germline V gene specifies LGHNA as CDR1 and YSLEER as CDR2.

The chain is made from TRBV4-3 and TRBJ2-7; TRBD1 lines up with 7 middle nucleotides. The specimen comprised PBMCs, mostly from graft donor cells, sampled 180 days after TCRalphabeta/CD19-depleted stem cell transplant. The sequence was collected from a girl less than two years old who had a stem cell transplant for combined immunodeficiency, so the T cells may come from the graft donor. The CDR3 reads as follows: CATPQGTGYEQYF. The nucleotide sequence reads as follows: TGCGCCACCCCACAGGGGACGGGATACGAGCAGTACTTC.